This T cell receptor (beta chain) was observed in a study of shared clonotypes between healthy human individuals. Findings of the study overall: A handful of donors showed sharing of approximately 5% of naive CD4 clonotypes. Among donors, clonotype sharing was expected to be affected by sequencing depth. Limitation of the genetic and exposure-history diversity represented came from the few donors.

Naive CD4+ cells were CD45RA-selected; the remaining cells were memory. On this clone: What it binds is unknown.

V was pared by 2 bases and J by 5 bases, with 4 bases of the junction left unmatched. Germline CDR1 SNHLY, CDR2 FYNNEI. This CDR3 spans 15 amino acids. Only in-frame clones appear in the TCRdb table, and some are missing; sequencing was by immunoSEQ multiplex PCR. The table records over a million clones, approximately 98.5% of them present only once. Source material: naive CD4+ T cells sorted from blood. Subset: CD45RA+ positively selected. The sequence was obtained from a man younger than 40 in good health. The rearrangement joins TRBV2 to TRBJ1-5; 9 bases line up with TRBD1. CDR3 sequence: CASSESGTGHQPQHF. The CDR3 DNA reads TGTGCCAGCAGTGAAAGCGGGACAGGGCATCAGCCCCAGCATTTT.